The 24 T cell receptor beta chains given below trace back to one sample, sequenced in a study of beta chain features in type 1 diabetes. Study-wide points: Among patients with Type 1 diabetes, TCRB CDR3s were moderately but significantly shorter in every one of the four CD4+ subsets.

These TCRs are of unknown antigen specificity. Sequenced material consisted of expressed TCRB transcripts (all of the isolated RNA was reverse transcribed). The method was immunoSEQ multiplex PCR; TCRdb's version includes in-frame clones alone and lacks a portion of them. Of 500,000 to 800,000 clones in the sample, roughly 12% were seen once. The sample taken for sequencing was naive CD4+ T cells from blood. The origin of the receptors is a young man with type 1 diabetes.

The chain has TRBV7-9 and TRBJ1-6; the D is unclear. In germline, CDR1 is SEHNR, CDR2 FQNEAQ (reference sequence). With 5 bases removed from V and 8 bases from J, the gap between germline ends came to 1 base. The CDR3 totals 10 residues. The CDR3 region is CASSDSPLHF. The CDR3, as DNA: TGTGCCAGCAGCGATTCACCCCTCCACTTT.

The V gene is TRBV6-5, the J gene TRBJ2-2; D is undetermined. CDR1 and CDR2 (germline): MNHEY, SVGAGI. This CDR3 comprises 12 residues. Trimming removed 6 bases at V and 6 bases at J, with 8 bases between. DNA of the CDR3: TGTGCCAGCAGCCGACCCCCCGGGGAGCTGTTTTTT. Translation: CASSRPPGELFF.

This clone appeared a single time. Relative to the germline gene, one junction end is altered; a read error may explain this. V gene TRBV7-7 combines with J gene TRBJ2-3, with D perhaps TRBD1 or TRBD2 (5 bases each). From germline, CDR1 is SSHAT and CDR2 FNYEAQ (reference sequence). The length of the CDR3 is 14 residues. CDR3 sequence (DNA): TGTGCTAGCAGCCCGGGGCGCTTCACAGATACGCAGTATTTT. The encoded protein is CASSPGRFTDTQYF. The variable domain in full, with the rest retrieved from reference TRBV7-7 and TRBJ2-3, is GAGVSQSPRYKVTKRGQDVTLRCDPISSHATLYWYQQALGQGPEFLTYFNYEAQPDKSGLPSDRFSAERPEGSISTLTIQRTEQRDSAMYRCASSPGRFTDTQYFGPGTRLTVL.

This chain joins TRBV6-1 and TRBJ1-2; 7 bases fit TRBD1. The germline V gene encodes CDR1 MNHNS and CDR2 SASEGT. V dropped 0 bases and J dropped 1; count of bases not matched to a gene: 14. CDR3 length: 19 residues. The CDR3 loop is CASSEALGRQGGYNYGYTF. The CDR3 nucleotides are TGTGCCAGCAGTGAAGCGCTCGGTCGCCAGGGGGGATATAACTATGGCTACACCTTC.

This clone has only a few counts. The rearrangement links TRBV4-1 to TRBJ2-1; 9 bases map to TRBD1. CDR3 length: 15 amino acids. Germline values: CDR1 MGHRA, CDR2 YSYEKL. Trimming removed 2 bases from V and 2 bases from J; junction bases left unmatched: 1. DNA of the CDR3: TGCGCCAGCAGCCAAACAGGGGGCGCCTACAATGAGCAGTTCTTC. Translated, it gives CASSQTGGAYNEQFF.

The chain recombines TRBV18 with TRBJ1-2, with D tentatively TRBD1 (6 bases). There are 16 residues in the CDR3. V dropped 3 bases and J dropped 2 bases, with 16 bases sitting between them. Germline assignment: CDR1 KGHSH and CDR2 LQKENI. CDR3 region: CASSPNLGGPNYGYTF. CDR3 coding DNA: TGTGCCAGCTCACCGAATCTTGGGGGGCCGAACTATGGCTACACCTTC.

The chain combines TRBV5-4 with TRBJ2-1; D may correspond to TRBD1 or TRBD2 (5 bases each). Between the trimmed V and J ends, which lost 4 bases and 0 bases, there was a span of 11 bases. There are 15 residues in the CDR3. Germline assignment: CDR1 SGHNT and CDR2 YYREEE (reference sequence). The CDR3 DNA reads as TGTGCCAGCAGCCGGGACCAGGGCTCCTACAATGAGCAGTTCTTC. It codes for CASSRDQGSYNEQFF.

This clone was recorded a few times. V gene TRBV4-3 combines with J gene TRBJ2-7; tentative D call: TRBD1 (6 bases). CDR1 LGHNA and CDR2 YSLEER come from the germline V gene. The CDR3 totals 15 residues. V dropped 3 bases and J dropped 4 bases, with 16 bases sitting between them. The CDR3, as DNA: TGCGCCAGCAGCCATGATCGGACAGCTAAGTACGAGCAGTACTTC. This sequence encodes CASSHDRTAKYEQYF.

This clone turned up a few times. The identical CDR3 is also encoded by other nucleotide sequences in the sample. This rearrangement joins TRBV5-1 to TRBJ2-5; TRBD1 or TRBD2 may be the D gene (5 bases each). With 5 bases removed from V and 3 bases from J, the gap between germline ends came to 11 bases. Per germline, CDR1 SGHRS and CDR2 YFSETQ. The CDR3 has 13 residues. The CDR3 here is CASSSGTEETQYF. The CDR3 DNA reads TGCGCCAGCAGTTCCGGGACGGAAGAGACCCAGTACTTC.

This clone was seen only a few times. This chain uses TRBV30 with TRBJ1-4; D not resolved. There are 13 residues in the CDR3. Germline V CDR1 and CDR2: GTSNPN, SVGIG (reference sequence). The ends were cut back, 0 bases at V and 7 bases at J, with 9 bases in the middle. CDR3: CAWSVARSEKLFF. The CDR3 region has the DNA TGTGCCTGGAGTGTAGCCAGGAGTGAAAAACTGTTTTTT.

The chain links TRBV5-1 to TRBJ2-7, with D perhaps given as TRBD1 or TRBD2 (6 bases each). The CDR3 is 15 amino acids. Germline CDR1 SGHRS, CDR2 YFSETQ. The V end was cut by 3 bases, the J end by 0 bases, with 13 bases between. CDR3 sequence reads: CASSWGASNSYEQYF. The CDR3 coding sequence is TGCGCCAGCAGCTGGGGGGCTAGCAACTCCTACGAGCAGTACTTC.

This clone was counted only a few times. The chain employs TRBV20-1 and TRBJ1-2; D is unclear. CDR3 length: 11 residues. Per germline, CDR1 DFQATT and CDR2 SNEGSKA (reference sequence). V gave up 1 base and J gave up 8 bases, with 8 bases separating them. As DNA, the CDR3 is TGCAGTGCTAGAGTTGTCCGGGGCTACACCTTC. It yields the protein CSARVVRGYTF.

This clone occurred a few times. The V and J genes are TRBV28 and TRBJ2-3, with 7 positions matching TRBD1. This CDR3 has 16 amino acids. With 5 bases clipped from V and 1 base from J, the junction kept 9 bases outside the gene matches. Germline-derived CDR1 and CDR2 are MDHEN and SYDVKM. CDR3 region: CASSDTAGTGTDTQYF. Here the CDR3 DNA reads TGTGCCAGCAGTGATACCGCCGGGACAGGCACAGATACGCAGTATTTT. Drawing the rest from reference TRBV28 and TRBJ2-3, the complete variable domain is DVKVTQSSRYLVKRTGEKVFLECVQDMDHENMFWYRQDPGLGLRLIYFSYDVKMKEKGDIPEGYSVSREKKERFSLILESASTNQTSMYLCASSDTAGTGTDTQYFGPGTRLTVL.

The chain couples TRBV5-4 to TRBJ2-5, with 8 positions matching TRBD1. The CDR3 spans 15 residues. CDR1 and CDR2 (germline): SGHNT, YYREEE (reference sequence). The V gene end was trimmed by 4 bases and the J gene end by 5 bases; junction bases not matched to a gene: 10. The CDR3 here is CASSTGQGPGETQYF. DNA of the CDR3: TGTGCCAGCAGCACTGGACAGGGACCAGGGGAGACCCAGTACTTC.

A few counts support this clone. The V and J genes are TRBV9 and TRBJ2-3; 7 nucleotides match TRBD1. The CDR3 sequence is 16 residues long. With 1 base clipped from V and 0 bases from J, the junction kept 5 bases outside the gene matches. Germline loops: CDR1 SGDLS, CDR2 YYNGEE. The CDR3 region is CASSVSTGPSTDTQYF. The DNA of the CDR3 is TGTGCCAGCAGCGTATCGACAGGGCCGAGCACAGATACGCAGTATTTT. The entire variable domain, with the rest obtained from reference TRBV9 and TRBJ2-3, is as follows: DSGVTQTPKHLITATGQRVTLRCSPRSGDLSVYWYQQSLDQGLQFLIQYYNGEERAKGNILERFSAQQFPDLHSELNLSSLELGDSALYFCASSVSTGPSTDTQYFGPGTRLTVL.

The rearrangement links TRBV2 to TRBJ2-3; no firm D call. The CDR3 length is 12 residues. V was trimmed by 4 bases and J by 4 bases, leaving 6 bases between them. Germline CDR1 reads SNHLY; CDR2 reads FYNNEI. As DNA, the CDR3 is TGTGCCAGCAGTGCCCAAGCAGATACGCAGTATTTT. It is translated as CASSAQADTQYF.

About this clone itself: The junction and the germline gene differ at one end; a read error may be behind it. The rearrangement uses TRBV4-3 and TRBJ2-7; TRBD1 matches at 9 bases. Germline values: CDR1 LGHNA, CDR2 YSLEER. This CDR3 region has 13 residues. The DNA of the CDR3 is TGCGCCAGCAGCCAAGATCAAGGGACAGGGTTGGACTTC. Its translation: CASSQDQGTGLDF.

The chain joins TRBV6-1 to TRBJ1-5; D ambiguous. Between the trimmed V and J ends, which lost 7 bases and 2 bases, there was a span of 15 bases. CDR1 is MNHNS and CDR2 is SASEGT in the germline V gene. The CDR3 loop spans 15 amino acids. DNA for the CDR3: TGTGCCAGCACTTCGTTGGGATCTGGCAATCAGCCCCAGCATTTT. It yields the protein CASTSLGSGNQPQHF.

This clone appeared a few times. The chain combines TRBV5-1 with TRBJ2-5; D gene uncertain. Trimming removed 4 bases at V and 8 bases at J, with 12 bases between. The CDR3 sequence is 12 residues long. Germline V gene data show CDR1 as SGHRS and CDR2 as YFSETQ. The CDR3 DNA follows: TGCGCCAGCAGCCCCGACGGGTTCACCCAGTACTTC. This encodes CASSPDGFTQYF.

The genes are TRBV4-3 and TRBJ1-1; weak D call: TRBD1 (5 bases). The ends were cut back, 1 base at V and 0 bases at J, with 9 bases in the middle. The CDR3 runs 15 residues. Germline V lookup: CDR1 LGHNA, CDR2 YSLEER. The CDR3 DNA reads TGCGCCAGCAGCCAAGGTGAGGGGCTGAACACTGAAGCTTTCTTT. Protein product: CASSQGEGLNTEAFF.

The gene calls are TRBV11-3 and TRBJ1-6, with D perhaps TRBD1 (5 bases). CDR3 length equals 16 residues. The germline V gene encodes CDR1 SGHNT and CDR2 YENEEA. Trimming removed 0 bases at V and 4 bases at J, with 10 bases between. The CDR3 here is CASSLEAGGYNSPLHF. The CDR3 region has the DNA TGTGCCAGCAGCTTAGAGGCTGGGGGGTATAATTCACCCCTCCACTTT.

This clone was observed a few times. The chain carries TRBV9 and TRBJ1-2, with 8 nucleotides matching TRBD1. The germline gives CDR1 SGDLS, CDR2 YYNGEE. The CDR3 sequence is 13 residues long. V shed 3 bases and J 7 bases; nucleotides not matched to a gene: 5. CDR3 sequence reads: CASSAWTGIGYTF. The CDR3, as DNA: TGTGCCAGCAGCGCATGGACAGGGATTGGCTACACCTTC.

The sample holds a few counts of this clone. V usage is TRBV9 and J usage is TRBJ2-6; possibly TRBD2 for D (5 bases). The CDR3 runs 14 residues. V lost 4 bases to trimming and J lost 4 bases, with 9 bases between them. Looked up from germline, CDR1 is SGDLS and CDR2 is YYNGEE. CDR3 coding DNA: TGTGCCAGCAGCTTCGAGCGGGGGGCCAACGTCCTGACTTTC. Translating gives CASSFERGANVLTF.

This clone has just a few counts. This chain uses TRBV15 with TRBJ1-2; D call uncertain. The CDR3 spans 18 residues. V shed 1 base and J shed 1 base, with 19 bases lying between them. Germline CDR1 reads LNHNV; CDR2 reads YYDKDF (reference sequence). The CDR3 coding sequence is TGTGCCACCAGCAGAGTTCCGTCTGTGTCGGAGGGTAACTATGGCTACACCTTC. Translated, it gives CATSRVPSVSEGNYGYTF.